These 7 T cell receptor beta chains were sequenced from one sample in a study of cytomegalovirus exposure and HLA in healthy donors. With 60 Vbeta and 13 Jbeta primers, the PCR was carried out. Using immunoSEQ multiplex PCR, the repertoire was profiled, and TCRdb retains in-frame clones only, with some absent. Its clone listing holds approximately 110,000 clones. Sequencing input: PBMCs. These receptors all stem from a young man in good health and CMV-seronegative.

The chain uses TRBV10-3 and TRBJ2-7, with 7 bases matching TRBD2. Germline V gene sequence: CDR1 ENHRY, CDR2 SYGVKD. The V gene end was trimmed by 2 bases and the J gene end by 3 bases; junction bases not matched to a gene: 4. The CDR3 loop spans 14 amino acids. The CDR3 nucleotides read TGTGCCATCAGTGAGGGACTAGGAGGCTACGAGCAGTACTTC. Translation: CAISEGLGGYEQYF.

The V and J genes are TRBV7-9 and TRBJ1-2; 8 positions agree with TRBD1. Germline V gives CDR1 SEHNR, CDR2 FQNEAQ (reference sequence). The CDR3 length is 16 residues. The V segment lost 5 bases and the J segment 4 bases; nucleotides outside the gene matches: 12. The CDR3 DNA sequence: TGTGCCAGCAGCCTTTCCCATAGGACAGGGTCCTATGGCTACACCTTC. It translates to CASSLSHRTGSYGYTF.

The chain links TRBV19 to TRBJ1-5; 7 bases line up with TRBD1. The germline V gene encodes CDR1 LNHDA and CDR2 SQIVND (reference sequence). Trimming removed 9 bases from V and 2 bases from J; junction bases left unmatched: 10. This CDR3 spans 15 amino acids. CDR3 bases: TGTGCCAGCTGCGAGACAGGGAAGGGCAATCAGCCCCAGCATTTT. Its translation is CASCETGKGNQPQHF.

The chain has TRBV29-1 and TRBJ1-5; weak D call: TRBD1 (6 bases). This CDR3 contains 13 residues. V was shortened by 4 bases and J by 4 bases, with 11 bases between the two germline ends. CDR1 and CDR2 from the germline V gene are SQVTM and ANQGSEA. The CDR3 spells CSVGRDMNQPQHF. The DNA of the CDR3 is TGCAGCGTTGGCCGGGACATGAATCAGCCCCAGCATTTT.

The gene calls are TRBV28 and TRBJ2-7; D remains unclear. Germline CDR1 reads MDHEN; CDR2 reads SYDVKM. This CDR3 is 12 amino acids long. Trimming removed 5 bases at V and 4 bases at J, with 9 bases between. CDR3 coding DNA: TGTGCCAGCAGTCCCGCCGGGTACGAGCAGTACTTC. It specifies CASSPAGYEQYF.

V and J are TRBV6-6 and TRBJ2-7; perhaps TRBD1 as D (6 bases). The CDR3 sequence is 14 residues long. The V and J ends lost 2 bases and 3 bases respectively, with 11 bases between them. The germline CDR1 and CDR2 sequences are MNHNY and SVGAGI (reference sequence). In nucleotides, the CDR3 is TGTGCCAGCAGTTACGCTTCAGGGGACTACGAGCAGTACTTC. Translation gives CASSYASGDYEQYF.

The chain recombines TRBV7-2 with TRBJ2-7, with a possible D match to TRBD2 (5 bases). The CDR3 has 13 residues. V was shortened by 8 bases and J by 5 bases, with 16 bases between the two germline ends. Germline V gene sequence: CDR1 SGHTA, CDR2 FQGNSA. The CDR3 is CASSDGRAHEQYF. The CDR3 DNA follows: TGTGCCAGCTCCGATGGGCGGGCCCACGAGCAGTACTTC.